The TCR beta chain described here comes from a study of blood T cell repertoires in COVID-19. CDR3 size: 14 residues. Germline CDR1 is SEHNR and CDR2 is FQNEAQ (reference sequence). The ends were cut back, 8 bases at V and 4 bases at J, with 15 bases in the middle. This clone was detected only once. This table comes from immunoSEQ multiplex PCR, and its TCRdb copy is limited to in-frame clones, with some not included. The sample lists some 200,000 clones; 86% were seen once. This chain uses TRBV7-9 with TRBJ2-1; tentative D call: TRBD2 (6 bases). The clonotype originates from an elderly man with acute or convalescent COVID-19. The material sequenced was peripheral blood. The CDR3 loop reads CASGTGVGYNEQFF. CDR3 sequence (DNA): TGTGCCAGCGGAACGGGAGTAGGATACAATGAGCAGTTCTTC.